This entry features one TCR beta chain sequence. This clone was counted once. Its antigen is not yet known. No qualities accompany the bases; no much larger clone lies one base away. The sample comes from a study of siplizumab effects on memory and regulatory T cells (dated by TCRdb to about 2019). Background on the whole study: The study looked at the effect of siplizumab, an anti-CD2 antibody, on alloreactive T-cell subsets in allogeneic mixed lymphocyte reactions made from human PBMCs. Broad study findings and their caveats: Among mappable alloreactive CD4+ clones, an average Treg-derived fraction of roughly 69% was observed with siplizumab, compared with more than 25% in control reactions. Unstimulated naive T cells appeared to be more diverse than memory T cells, and naive cells seemed to make a substantial contribution to the alloresponse. Roughly 75-95% of proliferating CD4+ or CD8+ clones could not be assigned a naive or memory phenotype. Because sequences at frequencies below about 10^-5 were poorly captured, only a minor fraction of alloreactive clones could be mapped back to unstimulated subsets. Siplizumab significantly lowered the cumulative frequency of alloreactive sequences that could be traced to unstimulated CD4+ memory T cells. The suppressive function of proliferating Tregs from siplizumab cultures was not functionally confirmed.

The library was obtained by the immunoSEQ multiplex PCR assay. Each sample had 90,000 to 100,000 TCR templates assayed by the deep sequencing platform. Genomic DNA extracted from sorted T cells was used for TCRbeta CDR3 sequencing. As for the authors' bioinformatics: The R programming language was used for clonal analysis of TCRbeta CDR3 data. Alloreactive CD4+ and CD8+ clones were defined by comparing unstimulated samples with post-reaction CFSE-low samples. Regulatory or non-regulatory origin of alloreactive CD4+ clones was assigned by matching sequences to the sorted unstimulated Treg and non-Treg repertoires. TCRdb holds this immuneACCESS table with in-frame rearrangements only. Some clones are missing; in checked studies, unresolved V genes explain under half, and the rest has no known cause. V and J calls and clone size come straight from that table; D and trimming were deduced from the DNA. Recorded for this sample are approximately 100,000 clones; 80% to 95% of them occurred a single time. The ten top clones hold more than 10% of the sample.

The CDR3 numbers 15 residues from cysteine through phenylalanine. Of all the DNA, just the CDR3 is kept, 45 bases in frame from base 1. V drops 6 bases and J drops 5 bases, leaving 20 bases in between. Reading the germline V gene gives CDR1 MNHNS and CDR2 SASEGT. Sorted unstimulated T cells, along with proliferating T cells recovered from mixed lymphocyte reactions, underwent TCRbeta CDR3 sequencing. Fresh whole blood from roughly ten HLA-typed healthy donors served as the source for isolating PBMCs. To map where alloreactive clones came from, CD4+ non-regulatory T cells in the unstimulated state were FACS-sorted.

This clonotype was sampled from a human donor in good health. The sample taken for sequencing was non-Treg CD4+ T cells sorted from blood. Taken with the paper, the label for cell subset or site translates to: FACS-sorted unstimulated CD4+ non-regulatory T cells. The rearrangement combines TRBV6-1 with TRBJ2-7; a tentative D match to TRBD1 spans 6 bases. The base sequence is TGTGCCAGCAGGGAAACCGGGACACCGAGCCACGAGCAGTACTTC. Its coded protein is CASRETGTPSHEQYF.